Below, one TCR beta chain is given with its context. This clonotype was seen a few times. Its antigen is not yet known. The record has no base qualities; no much larger clone is one base away. TCR beta CDR3 regions were amplified from RNA transcripts. The TCR CDR3 was subjected to a first round of RT-PCR using the HTBI primer set and the Qiagen OneStep RT-PCR kit. Libraries were constructed in a second round of multiplex PCR, after which size selection and purification were performed. The libraries were sequenced on an Illumina HiSeq2000 using paired-end 100 bp reads. Concerning the study's data processing: SOAPnuke was used to process the raw data, removing reads that contained adapters or uncalled bases, had a mean Phred below 15, or lacked an exact match to the constant primer or identifier. High-quality paired reads were merged using COPE v1.2.5, and each unique nucleotide sequence was defined as a clonotype. MiTCR v1.1 was used to align the clonotypes against IMGT TRBV, TRBD and TRBJ reference segments. The analysis was restricted to V-J combinations with a frequency above 0.0001, which together covered roughly 99% of the repertoires. A TCS score was defined as the ratio between F50 (clonal expansion) and ExV (chaos), using BLOSUM62-based TCRdist between CDR3 peptides within each V-J. Welch's t-statistics and random forest reduced around 510 V-J features to roughly 13, which were used in a naive Bayes classifier (R e1071). Using fastp trimming at Q25 and MiXCR clonotype assembly, TCRdb reanalyzed the public sequencing data and kept in-frame beta chains. Duplicate CDR3 protein sequences are folded into a single record with the most common DNA and genes. The V and J calls and clone size are TCRdb's, not the authors'. For this sample the table gives approximately 400,000 distinct CDR3 sequences, of which around 25% were detected only once. The ten largest make up about 70% of the sample.

This specimen belongs to a study of T cells in Graves' hyperthyroidism and ophthalmopathy (dated by TCRdb to about 2019). For the study in its entirety: Peripheral blood was collected at initial diagnosis, before any treatment. TCR V-J signatures able to tell the groups apart were searched for in a discovery cohort of some 97 patients, of whom around 42 had Graves' ophthalmopathy and 55 to 65 had stable Graves' hyperthyroidism. Whether ophthalmopathy could be predicted prospectively was tested in an independent validation cohort made up of 18 hyperthyroidism patients plus 17 patients who later progressed to ophthalmopathy. The 75 to 100 discovery patients were divided at random into training and test sets in a 7:3 ratio. In addition, the study compared T-cell repertoires in thyroid tissue and in blood from about 6 Graves' hyperthyroidism patients. Once sampling was done, hyperthyroidism patients were given methimazole at a starting dose of 30 mg daily, whereas ophthalmopathy patients were given high-dose intravenous methylprednisolone. According to the paper, TCR Vbeta CDR3 sequencing was carried out on around 140 peripheral blood samples, which came from some 41 ophthalmopathy, 70 to 80 hyperthyroidism and approximately 17 progressor patients.

Stable Graves' hyperthyroidism was defined as the absence of progression to ophthalmopathy over 18 months of follow-up. The hyperthyroidism patients were between 18 and 65 years old and newly diagnosed, with a disease duration of less than 2 months. Exclusion was applied to patients with uncontrolled infections, other autoimmune diseases, pregnancy or lactation. Clinical symptoms, serum thyroxine and TRAb, thyroid ultrasound, and orbital computed tomography formed the basis for the diagnoses. Ficoll-Paque density gradient centrifugation was used to isolate PBMCs from about 10 ml of fresh peripheral blood. Total RNA was extracted using Trizol reagent, and RNA quality was assessed on an Agilent 2100 Bioanalyzer. Summary of the overall study and its limitations: A model built on a 13 V-J signature distinguished ophthalmopathy from stable hyperthyroidism, reaching about 88% sensitivity and around 81% specificity in cross-validation and 80%/75% in testing. Sample size was not statistically predetermined, and investigators were not blinded to group allocation. In validation, the model predicted progression to ophthalmopathy with over 65% sensitivity and over 72% specificity, a median of approximately 6.7 months before onset. Most expanded thyroid clonotypes (frequency above 0.001) were also found in blood, which suggests that blood repertoires may mirror thyroid immune responses.

From V the trimming removes 5 bases and from J it removes 8 bases, while the gene matches leave 9 bases of the junction unaccounted for. Taken from cysteine to phenylalanine, the CDR3 has 14 residues. The DNA shown is the 42-base CDR3, in frame from base 1. As encoded in the germline V gene, CDR1 is KGHSH while CDR2 is LQKENI. Sequences were obtained from blood. The receptor was derived from a man aged 45 to 65 with Graves' hyperthyroidism. The chain employs TRBV18 and TRBJ1-5; 7 central nucleotides agree with TRBD1. The DNA reads TGTGCCAGCTCAGCGACAGGGCAGGCGGAGCCCCAGCATTTT. This sequence encodes CASSATGQAEPQHF.